This T cell receptor (beta chain) is from a study of blood T cell repertoires in COVID-19. As handled by the study authors: By means of reference gene primer amplification, nucleated cell counts were estimated. Profiled with immunoSEQ multiplex PCR; TCRdb holds only in-frame clones, not every one. V, J and clone size are those of that table, while D and trimming were read from the DNA. Of about 190,000 clones in the sample, approximately 91% were seen once. Germline trimming cut 4 bases from V and 5 bases from J; bases unmatched to any gene: 6. This CDR3 region has 15 residues. The germline V gene encodes CDR1 LGHDT and CDR2 YNNKEL (reference sequence).

The chain is built from TRBV3-1 (or the pseudogene TRBV3-2) and TRBJ2-1; 9 bases line up with TRBD1. Material for sequencing was peripheral blood. This TCR came from a man aged 35 to 55 with acute or convalescent COVID-19. The CDR3 is CASSPGTGSDNEQFF. The CDR3 DNA follows: TGTGCCAGCAGCCCCGGGACAGGGAGCGACAATGAGCAGTTCTTC.